Shown below are 10 T cell receptor beta chains from a single sample sequenced in a study of control samples from healthy donors and cancer patients. Sequencing was performed with immunoSEQ multiplex PCR; in TCRdb, only in-frame clones are kept and a portion is missing. This sample has 120,000 or so clones, with about 87% found just once. Sequencing was performed on blood. These receptors were collected from a man in his 60s in good health.

The J gene is TRBJ2-7, the V gene TRBV7-9, with 9 nucleotides matching TRBD2. Germline V gives CDR1 SEHNR, CDR2 FQNEAQ (reference sequence). Trimming cost V 5 bases and J 5 bases; bases outside gene matches: 10. CDR3 length equals 15 residues. This CDR3 reads CASSPSGGRVHEQYF. The DNA of the CDR3 is TGTGCCAGCAGCCCCAGCGGGGGGCGCGTCCACGAGCAGTACTTC.

Concerning this clone itself: Other DNA sequences in this sample translate to the same CDR3. The CDR3 protein is CASSPQGSNTEAFF. DNA for the CDR3: TGTGCCAGCTCACCTCAGGGATCGAACACTGAAGCTTTCTTT. V and J are TRBV18 and TRBJ1-1; D might be TRBD1 (5 bases). The CDR3 is made up of 14 amino acids. CDR1 is KGHSH and CDR2 is LQKENI in the germline V gene. V was shortened by 3 bases and J by 1 base, with 9 bases between the two germline ends.

The J gene is TRBJ2-1, the V gene TRBV28; D gene uncertain. CDR3 size: 12 residues. V lost 1 base, J lost 9 bases, and 7 bases lay in between. CDR1 MDHEN and CDR2 SYDVKM come from the germline V gene. This CDR3 is CASSLLSGEQFF. CDR3 in DNA: TGTGCCAGCAGTTTATTATCGGGTGAGCAGTTCTTC.

The V gene is TRBV5-1, the J gene TRBJ1-6; no clear D. The CDR3 runs 15 residues. Germline loops: CDR1 SGHRS, CDR2 YFSETQ. Trimming shortened V by 0 bases and J by 9 bases, and 13 bases separated the two germline ends. The CDR3 coding sequence is TGCGCCAGCAGCTTGGACGGGGTCGGAGGTTCACCCCTCCACTTT. Amino acid sequence: CASSLDGVGGSPLHF.

The chain couples TRBV11-3 to TRBJ2-3; 8 nucleotides agree with TRBD2. Germline assignment: CDR1 SGHNT and CDR2 YENEEA. This CDR3 region has 13 residues. Trimming cost V 5 bases and J 3 bases; bases outside gene matches: 1. In DNA, the CDR3 is TGTGCCAGCAGCCCGGGGGGGACAGATACGCAGTATTTT. This codes for CASSPGGTDTQYF.

The rearrangement uses TRBV19 and TRBJ2-5; 7 bases are shared with TRBD2. Per germline, CDR1 LNHDA and CDR2 SQIVND (reference sequence). The CDR3 spans 12 residues. The ends lost 7 bases at V and 2 bases at J; junction bases unmatched: 1. DNA for the CDR3: TGTGCCAGTATGGGGGGGCAAGAGACCCAGTACTTC. Translated, it gives CASMGGQETQYF.

V gene TRBV28 combines with J gene TRBJ1-1, with 7 bases that match TRBD1. Germline V gene lookup returns CDR1 MDHEN and CDR2 SYDVKM. Germline trimming cut 5 bases from V and 5 bases from J; bases unmatched to any gene: 8. There are 14 residues in the CDR3. As DNA, the CDR3 is TGTGCCAGCAGTGAGACAGGGTTTAAGACTGAAGCTTTCTTT. It codes for CASSETGFKTEAFF. The full variable domain, in which reference TRBV28 and TRBJ1-1 provide the parts outside the CDR3, is DVKVTQSSRYLVKRTGEKVFLECVQDMDHENMFWYRQDPGLGLRLIYFSYDVKMKEKGDIPEGYSVSREKKERFSLILESASTNQTSMYLCASSETGFKTEAFFGQGTRLTVV.

The chain links TRBV3-1 (or the pseudogene TRBV3-2) to TRBJ1-6; D perhaps matches TRBD1 (6 bases). CDR3 length: 15 amino acids. CDR1 and CDR2 (germline): LGHDT, YNNKEL (reference sequence). V dropped 1 base and J dropped 9 bases, with 13 bases sitting between them. CDR3 in amino acids: CASSQAGGIGSPLHF. CDR3 DNA sequence: TGTGCCAGCAGCCAAGCCGGGGGCATCGGTTCACCCCTCCACTTT.

V usage is TRBV12-3 or TRBV12-4 and J usage is TRBJ2-7; no firm D call. The V end was cut by 2 bases, the J end by 6 bases, with 11 bases between. The CDR3 is 13 amino acids. CDR3 nucleotides: TGTGCCAGCAGTTTATCGGCGAGTAGCGAGCAGTACTTC. Its protein product is CASSLSASSEQYF.

With respect to this clone: An end of the junction differs from the germline gene, which may be a read error. The chain joins TRBV7-2 to TRBJ1-1; D unresolved. CDR3 length equals 15 residues. From germline, CDR1 is SGHTA and CDR2 FQGNSA. In DNA form, the CDR3 reads TGTGCCAGCAGCTCGACGAACTTGGGGAACGCTGAAGCTTTCTTT. Protein product: CASSSTNLGNAEAFF.